Shown below are 29 T cell receptor beta chains from a single sample sequenced in a study of T cell repertoires in cytomegalovirus infection. One entry per CDR3 protein results from TCRdb running MiXCR on the reads. The sample consists of some 110,000 distinct CDR3 sequences, 25% to 35% of them appearing once. No antigens are known for them. Source: CD8+ T cells from cultured PBMCs, taken from culture after CMV antigen stimulation. All receptors come from a human donor in good health (CMV status not recorded). Some clones in this sample may be carry-over from other donors' samples.

The chain joins TRBV4-2 to TRBJ1-6; D is unresolved. Germline values: CDR1 LGHNA, CDR2 YNFKEQ. This CDR3 is built from 15 residues. Deletions cut 0 bases from V and 6 bases from J, with 9 bases between. The CDR3 here is CASSQEHNPNSPLHF. CDR3 in DNA: TGTGCCAGCAGCCAAGAGCACAATCCTAATTCACCCCTCCACTTT.

The chain recombines TRBV20-1 with TRBJ2-7; D might be TRBD2 (6 bases). V lost 0 bases, J lost 3 bases, and 9 bases lay in between. The CDR3 has 13 residues. The germline V gene has CDR1 DFQATT and CDR2 SNEGSKA (reference sequence). This CDR3 reads CSARDGGYYEQYF. In DNA, the CDR3 is TGCAGTGCTAGAGATGGGGGGTACTACGAGCAGTACTTC.

This chain joins TRBV9 and TRBJ2-7; 8 bases are a match to TRBD2. This CDR3 comprises 14 residues. With 3 bases clipped from V and 6 bases from J, the junction kept 8 bases outside the gene matches. Germline CDR1 and CDR2: SGDLS and YYNGEE. Here the CDR3 DNA reads TGTGCCAGCAGCGCGGGACTAGGGAACGGCGAGCAGTACTTC. The encoded protein is CASSAGLGNGEQYF.

The CDR3 protein is CASSTGGGFHEQYF. In nucleotides, the CDR3 is TGTGCCAGCAGTACCGGTGGCGGTTTCCACGAGCAGTACTTC. The chain links TRBV28 to TRBJ2-7; D gene unclear. V was cut by 5 bases and J by 5 bases, with 16 bases left in between. Germline CDR1 reads MDHEN; CDR2 reads SYDVKM. The CDR3 is 14 residues long.

J is TRBJ1-1 and V is TRBV19, with no clear D. This CDR3 is built from 13 residues. V was trimmed by 10 bases and J by 1 base, leaving 13 bases between them. Per the germline V gene, CDR1 is LNHDA and CDR2 is SQIVND (reference sequence). The CDR3, as DNA: TGTGCCACCAGCGTTTTTGGGAACACTGAAGCTTTCTTT. This translates into CATSVFGNTEAFF.

The chain has TRBV20-1 and TRBJ1-6; a weak D match, TRBD1 (6 bases). This CDR3 has 15 amino acids. The germline CDR1 and CDR2 sequences are DFQATT and SNEGSKA (reference sequence). V gave up 4 bases and J gave up 3 bases, with 13 bases separating them. DNA of the CDR3: TGCAGTGCTACCCAGACAGGAGTCTATAATTCACCCCTCCACTTT. Encoded protein: CSATQTGVYNSPLHF.

This chain links TRBV6-5 with TRBJ1-5; 7 bases fit TRBD1. Germline CDR1 and CDR2: MNHEY and SVGAGI. V shed 6 bases and J 4 bases; nucleotides not matched to a gene: 3. The CDR3 covers 13 residues. CDR3 residues: CASSRGENQPQHF. The CDR3 nucleotides read TGTGCCAGCAGCAGGGGGGAAAATCAGCCCCAGCATTTT.

The CDR3 is CASSPGDLTDTQYF. DNA of the CDR3: TGTGCCAGCAGTCCTGGCGACCTCACAGATACGCAGTATTTT. This chain uses TRBV12-3 or TRBV12-4 with TRBJ2-3; D is uncertain. The CDR3 extends over 14 amino acids. Trimming shortened V by 5 bases and J by 2 bases, and 11 bases separated the two germline ends.

This sequence joins TRBV20-1 and TRBJ2-1, with 11 nucleotides matching TRBD2. Germline loops: CDR1 DFQATT, CDR2 SNEGSKA (reference sequence). This CDR3 has 17 amino acids. The ends lost 0 bases at V and 4 bases at J; junction bases unmatched: 8. CDR3 amino acids: CSARDLWPSGGYNEQFF. The CDR3 DNA is TGCAGTGCTAGAGATTTATGGCCTAGCGGGGGGTACAATGAGCAGTTCTTC.

The V gene is TRBV19, the J gene TRBJ1-4, with D perhaps matching TRBD1 (5 bases). Germline V gene lookup returns CDR1 LNHDA and CDR2 SQIVND (reference sequence). Trimming pared 7 bases from V and 7 bases from J, leaving 19 bases between. The CDR3 consists of 15 residues. CDR3 DNA: TGTGCCAGTACGCCGTCGGGGGGGTCTGGTGAAAAACTGTTTTTT. Protein sequence: CASTPSGGSGEKLFF.

Only a few counts were recorded for this clonotype. The chain joins TRBV4-3 to TRBJ1-3, with D unclear. This CDR3 contains 15 residues. Per the germline V gene, CDR1 is LGHNA and CDR2 is YSLEER. V lost 0 bases to trimming and J lost 0 bases, with 6 bases between them. CDR3 sequence reads: CASSQEAGSGNTIYF. The CDR3 DNA follows: TGCGCCAGCAGCCAAGAGGCAGGCTCTGGAAACACCATATATTTT.

This clonotype has a single count. This rearrangement joins TRBV6-6 to TRBJ1-6; unclear D gene. V lost 11 bases to trimming and J lost 12 bases, with 17 bases between them. The CDR3 has 12 amino acids. The germline V gene has CDR1 MNHNY and CDR2 SVGAGI (reference sequence). CDR3 sequence (DNA): TGTGCCGCCGGGCTGCTATCAATACCCCTCCACTTT. It codes for CAAGLLSIPLHF.

This clonotype was seen at least ten times. The rearrangement links TRBV19 to TRBJ1-5, with D uncertain. CDR3 length: 13 amino acids. Per germline, CDR1 LNHDA and CDR2 SQIVND (reference sequence). The ends were cut back, 8 bases at V and 2 bases at J, with 10 bases in the middle. The CDR3 DNA reads as TGTGCCAGTCAATTCTCTGGCAATCAGCCCCAGCATTTT. Translation: CASQFSGNQPQHF. The full variable domain, completed using reference TRBV19 and TRBJ1-5, is DGGITQSPKYLFRKEGQNVTLSCEQNLNHDAMYWYRQDPGQGLRLIYYSQIVNDFQKGDIAEGYSVSREKKESFPLTVTSAQKNPTAFYLCASQFSGNQPQHFGDGTRLSIL.

The chain is built from TRBV27 and TRBJ2-1, with D unresolved. Germline V gives CDR1 MNHEY, CDR2 SMNVEV (reference sequence). V lost 5 bases and J lost 3, with 5 bases in between. The CDR3 spans 12 residues. The CDR3 DNA follows: TGTGCCAGCAGTAGGAACTACAATGAGCAGTTCTTC. It yields the protein CASSRNYNEQFF.

This clonotype was picked up a small number of times. This sequence joins TRBV7-9 and TRBJ2-3, with TRBD2 as a possible D gene (5 bases). In germline, CDR1 is SEHNR, CDR2 FQNEAQ (reference sequence). The CDR3 consists of 14 residues. Trimming took off 11 bases at V and 2 bases at J, with 17 bases between the two ends. This CDR3 is CAGGWGIDTDTQYF. CDR3 sequence (DNA): TGTGCCGGCGGGTGGGGAATCGACACAGATACGCAGTATTTT.

Comment on this clonotype: A read error may explain this, as a much larger clone is one base away. V is TRBV7-2 and J is TRBJ2-7; 7 bases agree with TRBD1. The germline CDR1 and CDR2 sequences are SGHTA and FQGNSA. The V gene end was trimmed by 3 bases and the J gene end by 3 bases; junction bases not matched to a gene: 2. The CDR3 extends over 13 amino acids. The CDR3 protein is CTSSFPGGYEQYF. The CDR3 DNA follows: TGTACCAGCAGCTTTCCAGGGGGCTACGAGCAGTACTTC.

The V gene is TRBV5-1, the J gene TRBJ2-1; D not resolved. The CDR3 length is 14 residues. The germline CDR1 and CDR2 sequences are SGHRS and YFSETQ. Between the trimmed V and J ends, which lost 3 bases and 0 bases, there was a span of 7 bases. The CDR3 DNA reads as TGCGCCAGCAGCTATCGGGTCTCCTACAATGAGCAGTTCTTC. This translates into CASSYRVSYNEQFF. Combining the CDR3 with reference TRBV5-1 and TRBJ2-1 gives the whole variable domain KAGVTQTPRYLIKTRGQQVTLSCSPISGHRSVSWYQQTPGQGLQFLFEYFSETQRNKGNFPGRFSGRQFSNSRSEMNVSTLELGDSALYLCASSYRVSYNEQFFGPGTRLTVL.

The rearrangement joins TRBV6-6 to TRBJ2-5; D could derive from TRBD1 or TRBD2 (7 bases each). Trimming left V 6 bases short and J 1 base short, with 18 bases between. The V gene's germline CDR1 is MNHNY and CDR2 SVGAGI (reference sequence). The CDR3 has 16 residues. The CDR3 region has the DNA TGTGCCAGCAGCCCGCTTTGGGAGGGGGCCCAAGAGACCCAGTACTTC. Translation: CASSPLWEGAQETQYF.

Many counts were recorded for this clonotype. The gene calls are TRBV6-1 and TRBJ1-1; 8 bases map to TRBD1. The V segment lost 5 bases and the J segment 1 base; nucleotides outside the gene matches: 6. The V gene's germline CDR1 is MNHNS and CDR2 SASEGT. The CDR3 length is 15 residues. The CDR3 sequence is CASSSTGAQNTEAFF. DNA of the CDR3: TGTGCCAGCAGTTCGACAGGGGCCCAGAACACTGAAGCTTTCTTT.

The chain employs TRBV10-3 and TRBJ2-1; 9 nucleotides line up with TRBD2. The CDR3 contains 14 residues. Losses at the gene ends were 2 bases for V and 7 bases for J; bases not matched to a gene: 3. Germline assignment: CDR1 ENHRY and CDR2 SYGVKD. For the CDR3, the DNA is TGTGCCATCAGTGAGACTAGCGGGTATAATGAGCAGTTCTTC. Residues: CAISETSGYNEQFF.

This clonotype appeared a few times. The chain couples TRBV6-5 to TRBJ2-3; D perhaps matches TRBD1 (6 bases). The germline CDR1 and CDR2 sequences are MNHEY and SVGAGI. The CDR3 consists of 15 residues. Trimming cost V 5 bases and J 0 bases, with 12 bases left between them. The DNA for the CDR3 is TGTGCCAGCAGTACAGGGACCGCTAGCACAGATACGCAGTATTTT. Translation: CASSTGTASTDTQYF.

This sequence joins TRBV29-1 and TRBJ1-4; D gene uncertain. Germline values: CDR1 SQVTM, CDR2 ANQGSEA. V was pared by 4 bases and J by 0 bases, with 9 bases between. The CDR3 extends over 14 amino acids. CDR3 sequence reads: CSVGSSTTNEKLFF. The CDR3 DNA reads TGCAGCGTTGGAAGCAGCACAACTAATGAAAAACTGTTTTTT.

This clonotype turned up a few times. The CDR3 sequence is CSALREGGPVYGYTF. DNA of the CDR3: TGCAGTGCCCTCCGCGAGGGTGGCCCTGTCTATGGCTACACCTTC. V is TRBV20-1 and J is TRBJ1-2; D uncertain. CDR1 and CDR2 (germline): DFQATT, SNEGSKA (reference sequence). Between the trimmed V and J ends, which lost 6 bases and 4 bases, there was a span of 21 bases. The length of the CDR3 is 15 residues.

The chain couples TRBV7-9 to TRBJ2-6, with 10 bases aligning to TRBD1. The CDR3 runs to 18 residues. The germline CDR1 and CDR2 sequences are SEHNR and FQNEAQ (reference sequence). The junction had 7 bases not matched to a gene; V was cut back by 4 bases and J by 1 base. CDR3 sequence: CASSSRDRGSSGANVLTF. The CDR3 DNA follows: TGTGCCAGCAGCTCTCGGGACAGGGGTTCTTCTGGGGCCAACGTCCTGACTTTC.

The chain has TRBV10-3 and TRBJ1-6; TRBD1 aligns across 9 bases. Germline CDR1 ENHRY, CDR2 SYGVKD. This CDR3 region has 15 residues. The V and J ends lost 6 bases and 7 bases, in that order; junction bases with no gene match: 7. CDR3 coding DNA: TGTGCCATCAGCCGAACAGGGGGCAAAAATTCACCCCTCCACTTT. This gives the protein CAISRTGGKNSPLHF.

J is TRBJ1-4 and V is TRBV7-2; maybe TRBD1 (6 bases). From germline, CDR1 is SGHTA and CDR2 FQGNSA. V lost 5 bases and J 2 bases, leaving 15 bases between the germline ends. The CDR3 has 16 amino acids. The CDR3 coding sequence is TGTGCCAGCAGCGCCGGCCGGGGGCCTACTAATGAAAAACTGTTTTTT. Translation: CASSAGRGPTNEKLFF.

The CDR3 loop reads CASSQDGTSPDTQYF. DNA for the CDR3: TGTGCCAGCAGCCAAGATGGGACTAGCCCAGATACGCAGTATTTT. The rearrangement links TRBV4-2 to TRBJ2-3, with 9 bases lining up with TRBD2. CDR1 and CDR2 (germline): LGHNA, YNFKEQ. CDR3 length: 15 residues. V shed 0 bases and J 4 bases; nucleotides not matched to a gene: 2.

The rearrangement joins TRBV5-4 to TRBJ1-1; perhaps TRBD1 as D (6 bases). CDR1 and CDR2 from the germline V gene are SGHNT and YYREEE (reference sequence). V shed 2 bases and J shed 5 bases, with 13 bases lying between them. This CDR3 is 14 amino acids long. CDR3 in DNA: TGTGCCAGCAGCTTAACAGGGCATAGGACTGAAGCTTTCTTT. This gives the protein CASSLTGHRTEAFF. Together with reference TRBV5-4 and TRBJ1-1, the CDR3 gives the full variable domain: ETGVTQSPTHLIKTRGQQVTLRCSSQSGHNTVSWYQQALGQGPQFIFQYYREEENGRGNFPPRFSGLQFPNYSSELNVNALELDDSALYLCASSLTGHRTEAFFGQGTRLTVV.

This clonotype was picked up a small number of times. The chain uses TRBV7-2 and TRBJ2-5; D may be TRBD1 (5 bases). The V end lost 0 bases, the J end lost 7 bases, and 12 bases lay between the germline ends. Germline-derived CDR1 and CDR2 are SGHTA and FQGNSA. This CDR3 comprises 14 residues. CDR3 region: CASSLAQGSGTQYF. The CDR3 DNA reads TGTGCCAGCAGCTTAGCGCAGGGTTCAGGGACCCAGTACTTC.